This TCR beta chain was sequenced during a study of identical twins. Germline CDR1 LGHNA, CDR2 YNFKEQ. The V segment lost 1 base and the J segment 1 base; nucleotides outside the gene matches: 7. This CDR3 is 17 amino acids long. TCRdb reprocessed the 5' RACE reads with MiXCR, giving one entry per CDR3 protein. In the table there are approximately 1.8 million distinct CDR3 sequences, roughly 35% of which are singletons. The sequencing input was cord blood. The V and J genes are TRBV4-2 and TRBJ2-3; TRBD2 aligns across 8 bases. The sequence came from a newborn girl in good health. CDR3 in amino acids: CASSQVKSGLGTDTQYF. As DNA, the CDR3 is TGTGCCAGCAGCCAAGTCAAGTCGGGACTAGGCACAGATACGCAGTATTTT.